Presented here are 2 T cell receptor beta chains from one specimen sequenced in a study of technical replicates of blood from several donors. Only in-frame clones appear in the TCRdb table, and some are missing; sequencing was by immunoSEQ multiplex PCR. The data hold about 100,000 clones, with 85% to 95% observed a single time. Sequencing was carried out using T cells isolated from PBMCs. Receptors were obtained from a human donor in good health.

CDR3 residues: CASSPGQGSGNTIYF. CDR3 nucleotide sequence: TGTGCCAGCTCACCGGGACAAGGCTCTGGAAACACCATATATTTT. The rearrangement joins TRBV6-5 to TRBJ1-3, with D perhaps matching TRBD1 (6 bases). Germline lookup yields CDR1 MNHEY and CDR2 SVGAGI. The CDR3 runs to 15 residues. Between the trimmed V and J ends, which lost 8 bases and 0 bases, there was a span of 14 bases.

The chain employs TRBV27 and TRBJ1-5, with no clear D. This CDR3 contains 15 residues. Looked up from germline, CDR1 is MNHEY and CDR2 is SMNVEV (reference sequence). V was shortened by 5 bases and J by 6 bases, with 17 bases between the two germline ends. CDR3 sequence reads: CASSRNVPEGQPQHF. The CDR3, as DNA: TGTGCCAGCAGTCGGAATGTCCCGGAGGGTCAGCCCCAGCATTTT.